This T cell receptor (beta chain) was profiled in a study of identical twins. As for this clonotype: Its antigen is as yet unknown.

Overall study findings and caveats: Out-of-frame beta chain sequences displayed weaker excess sharing between twins.

V lost 5 bases, J lost 8 bases, and 15 bases lay in between. The CDR3 is 13 residues long. TCRdb reanalysed the 5' RACE reads using MiXCR and keeps one entry per CDR3 protein. The profile shows 420,000 or so distinct CDR3 sequences, roughly 20% of them singletons. J is TRBJ1-2 and V is TRBV12-3 or TRBV12-4; D might be TRBD1 (6 bases). Sequencing input: naive T cells sorted from blood. The clonotype originates from a man aged 50 to 59 in good health. CDR3 DNA sequence: TGTGCCAGCAGTGCAATACAGGGAACGGGCTACACCTTC. It codes for CASSAIQGTGYTF.